One T cell receptor beta chain is described in this entry. As yet, its antigen is unknown. These data originate in a study of T cell responses to AZD1222 COVID-19 vaccine. Overall study results and limits: After the peak T cell response, and only then, were repertoires sampled.

The table came from immunoSEQ multiplex PCR; TCRdb's copy has only in-frame clones and leaves some out. Of some 150,000 clones in the sample, about nine tenths were seen once. The length of the CDR3 is 16 residues. V shed 0 bases, J shed 5 bases, and the junction held 7 bases outside the gene matches. Looked up from germline, CDR1 is LGHNA and CDR2 is YSLEER. Specimen: peripheral blood, collected on day 0 of MenACWY control vaccination. This receptor was obtained from an adult in good health. This chain connects TRBV4-3 to TRBJ2-7; 10 bases are shared with TRBD2. The CDR3 DNA follows: TGCGCCAGCAGCCAAGATCGGATACTAGCGGGGAACGAGCAGTACTTC. Translated, it gives CASSQDRILAGNEQYF.